One sample yielded the 30 T cell receptor beta chains listed below, sequenced in a study of blood T cell repertoires in COVID-19. Clones were sequenced by immunoSEQ multiplex PCR, and TCRdb holds only the in-frame ones, with some missing. Here the sample spans about 52,000 clones, over 75% being singletons. Input material: peripheral blood. The receptors originated from a human donor with active COVID-19. The donor label of this sample is uncertain.

The CDR3: CASSWGGHPDTGELFF. As DNA, the CDR3 is TGCGCCAGCAGTTGGGGGGGCCACCCGGACACCGGGGAGCTGTTTTTT. The gene calls are TRBV10-1 and TRBJ2-2; weak D call: TRBD2 (7 bases). This CDR3 has 16 residues. V lost 5 bases and J lost 3, with 16 bases in between. Germline V gives CDR1 WNHNN, CDR2 SYGVQD (reference sequence).

This chain connects TRBV4-1 to TRBJ1-4; maybe TRBD1 (6 bases). This CDR3 spans 15 amino acids. Per the germline V gene, CDR1 is MGHRA and CDR2 is YSYEKL. Trimming took off 0 bases at V and 7 bases at J, with 12 bases between the two ends. The CDR3 spells CASSQDRTDSEKLFF. The DNA for the CDR3 is TGCGCCAGCAGCCAAGATCGGACAGATAGTGAAAAACTGTTTTTT.

The J gene is TRBJ1-3, the V gene TRBV19; tentative D call: TRBD1 (5 bases). The CDR3 consists of 15 residues. Trimming took 6 bases from V and 9 from J, leaving 21 bases between them. Germline-derived CDR1 and CDR2 are LNHDA and SQIVND (reference sequence). The CDR3 DNA follows: TGTGCCAGTAGAGAAGGGGCAATCTTCAAAAGCACCATATATTTT. Its translation is CASREGAIFKSTIYF.

V is TRBV29-1 and J is TRBJ2-1; 10 bases map to TRBD1. V lost 7 bases and J lost 7; bases outside the gene matches: 1. The CDR3 consists of 11 residues. Germline V CDR1 and CDR2: SQVTM, ANQGSEA. CDR3 DNA sequence: TGCAGCGGACAGGGGGCAAATGAGCAGTTCTTC. It specifies CSGQGANEQFF.

The V gene is TRBV12-3 or TRBV12-4, the J gene TRBJ1-2; maybe TRBD1 (6 bases). The V end lost 4 bases, the J end lost 4 bases, and 10 bases lay between the germline ends. This CDR3 has 13 residues. The CDR3 DNA is TGTGCCAGCAGTTCGGGGACAAGCTATGGCTACACCTTC. Protein: CASSSGTSYGYTF.

J is TRBJ2-5 and V is TRBV5-1, with D possibly matching TRBD1 (6 bases). Trimming cost V 3 bases and J 3 bases, with 21 bases left between them. CDR3 length equals 17 residues. Germline-derived CDR1 and CDR2 are SGHRS and YFSETQ. The chain's CDR3 is CASSSRMGQAQKETQYF. The CDR3 nucleotides read TGCGCCAGCAGCTCGCGGATGGGACAAGCCCAGAAAGAGACCCAGTACTTC.

The chain joins TRBV5-5 to TRBJ2-6; weak D call: TRBD1 (5 bases). V was pared by 1 base and J by 10 bases, with 6 bases between. The CDR3 spans 12 residues. CDR1 and CDR2 from the germline V gene are SGHKS and YYEKEE (reference sequence). The CDR3 region has the DNA TGTGCCAGCAGCTTGCAGGGTAACGTCCTGACTTTC. Translation gives CASSLQGNVLTF.

This clone is medium-sized in the sample. The rearrangement uses TRBV5-8 and TRBJ2-4; possibly TRBD1 for D (7 bases). Trimming cost V 4 bases and J 0 bases, with 14 bases left between them. The CDR3 totals 16 residues. Germline CDR1 is SGHTS and CDR2 is YDEGEE. CDR3 nucleotide sequence: TGTGCCAGCAGCGCGGGACAGACTCTAGCCAAAAACATTCAGTACTTC. Amino acids: CASSAGQTLAKNIQYF.

J is TRBJ2-1 and V is TRBV5-4; the match to TRBD1 covers 10 bases. There are 15 residues in the CDR3. V was pared by 4 bases and J by 8 bases, with 9 bases of the junction left unmatched. From germline, CDR1 is SGHNT and CDR2 YYREEE (reference sequence). In nucleotides, the CDR3 is TGTGCCAGCAGCCCCCGGACAGGGGGGTTGCATGAGCAGTTCTTC. It yields the protein CASSPRTGGLHEQFF.

This chain links TRBV24-1 with TRBJ1-5, with no clear D. The CDR3 sequence is 12 residues long. Germline V gene sequence: CDR1 KGHDR, CDR2 SFDVKD. V shed 4 bases and J shed 10 bases, with 10 bases lying between them. This CDR3 reads CATSDPLGPQHF. DNA for the CDR3: TGTGCCACCAGTGACCCCCTAGGACCCCAGCATTTT.

The chain employs TRBV6-6 and TRBJ1-1, with D unclear. CDR1 is MNHNY and CDR2 is SVGAGI in the germline V gene (reference sequence). The CDR3 length is 14 residues. V dropped 3 bases and J dropped 0 bases, with 8 bases sitting between them. The CDR3 bases are TGTGCCAGCAGTTATCCCGAGATGAACACTGAAGCTTTCTTT. This translates into CASSYPEMNTEAFF.

The rearrangement links TRBV7-9 to TRBJ2-7; D not certain. The CDR3 runs to 13 residues. Germline values: CDR1 SEHNR, CDR2 FQNEAQ (reference sequence). Trimming removed 2 bases from V and 1 base from J, with 6 bases in between. The CDR3, as DNA: TGTGCCAGCAGCTTACCCGCGTCCTACGAGCAGTACTTC. Amino acids: CASSLPASYEQYF.

The rearrangement uses TRBV6-5 and TRBJ2-1; 10 nucleotides match TRBD1. V lost 5 bases to trimming and J lost 1 base; unmatched junction nucleotides: 2. The CDR3 has 15 amino acids. Per the germline V gene, CDR1 is MNHEY and CDR2 is SVGAGI. This CDR3 is CASSRGQGSYNEQFF. The CDR3 region has the DNA TGTGCCAGCAGTCGGGGACAGGGGTCCTACAATGAGCAGTTCTTC.

This chain uses TRBV27 with TRBJ1-2; TRBD1 matches at 8 bases. V gave up 1 base and J gave up 6 bases; unmatched junction bases: 4. CDR3 size: 14 residues. Germline V gene sequence: CDR1 MNHEY, CDR2 SMNVEV (reference sequence). The CDR3 bases are TGTGCCAGCAGTTTATTGGCAGGGGGCGATGGCTACACCTTC. Amino acids: CASSLLAGGDGYTF.

This chain uses TRBV7-3 with TRBJ2-3; 10 positions match TRBD2. The CDR3 is 18 amino acids. Germline loops: CDR1 SGHTA, CDR2 FQGTGA. J was trimmed by 2 bases and V by 6 bases; bases with no gene match: 14. The CDR3 reads CASRHPMGSGGNTDTQYF. The CDR3 DNA reads TGTGCCAGCAGACACCCCATGGGTAGCGGGGGGAACACAGATACGCAGTATTTT. Complete variable domain (other parts from reference TRBV7-3 and TRBJ2-3): GAGVSQTPSNKVTEKGKYVELRCDPISGHTALYWYRQSLGQGPEFLIYFQGTGAADDSGLPNDRFFAVRPEGSVSTLKIQRTERGDSAVYLCASRHPMGSGGNTDTQYFGPGTRLTVL.

J is TRBJ1-2 and V is TRBV5-6; D gene uncertain. Germline assignment: CDR1 SGHDT and CDR2 YYEEEE. The CDR3 loop spans 12 amino acids. Trimming left V 0 bases short and J 7 bases short, with 7 bases between. CDR3 DNA: TGTGCCAGCAGCTTGGACGTCGGTGGCTACACCTTC. Protein: CASSLDVGGYTF.

V gene TRBV14 combines with J gene TRBJ1-5; 7 nucleotides match TRBD1. Losses at the gene ends were 6 bases for V and 4 bases for J; bases not matched to a gene: 15. This CDR3 region has 17 residues. Germline assignment: CDR1 SGHDN and CDR2 FVKESK. CDR3 nucleotide sequence: TGTGCCAGCAGGGCTACGGACAGGTGGGCTCGAAATCAGCCCCAGCATTTT. It translates to CASRATDRWARNQPQHF.

This rearrangement joins TRBV5-5 to TRBJ1-5; tentatively, D is TRBD1 (5 bases). This CDR3 spans 15 amino acids. V shed 0 bases and J shed 3 bases, with 10 bases lying between them. In germline, CDR1 is SGHKS, CDR2 YYEKEE (reference sequence). CDR3 sequence reads: CASSLGQSPNQPQHF. CDR3 coding DNA: TGTGCCAGCAGCTTGGGACAGAGCCCCAATCAGCCCCAGCATTTT.

The V and J genes are TRBV5-1 and TRBJ2-1; 14 bases fit TRBD2. CDR3 size: 16 residues. V was pared by 4 bases and J by 4 bases, with 4 bases of the junction left unmatched. Per germline, CDR1 SGHRS and CDR2 YFSETQ. CDR3 sequence (DNA): TGCGCCAGCAGCAGTGGGACTAGCGGGGGATACAATGAGCAGTTCTTC. This gives the protein CASSSGTSGGYNEQFF.

The chain employs TRBV11-2 and TRBJ2-1; possibly TRBD2 for D (6 bases). The V gene lost 4 bases and the J gene lost 1 base, with 17 bases spanning the gap. CDR1 and CDR2 from the germline V gene are SGHAT and FQNNGV. The CDR3 sequence is 17 residues long. The CDR3 DNA follows: TGTGCCAGCAGCTCCACCCCAGCGGGCCCATCCTACAATGAGCAGTTCTTC. It encodes CASSSTPAGPSYNEQFF. Drawing the rest from reference TRBV11-2 and TRBJ2-1, the complete variable domain is EAGVAQSPRYKIIEKRQSVAFWCNPISGHATLYWYQQILGQGPKLLIQFQNNGVVDDSQLPKDRFSAERLKGVDSTLKIQPAKLEDSAVYLCASSSTPAGPSYNEQFFGPGTRLTVL.

This clone appeared once. The CDR3 DNA sequence: TGCGCCAGCAGCCAAGATGGGCCTGGGACAGGAAATGTGCACTATGGCTACACCTTC. This sequence encodes CASSQDGPGTGNVHYGYTF. The rearrangement uses TRBV4-3 and TRBJ1-2; TRBD1 aligns across 8 bases. In germline, CDR1 is LGHNA, CDR2 YSLEER. The CDR3 sequence is 19 residues long. Unmatched junction bases numbered 15, after V lost 0 bases and J lost 3 bases.

This clone was picked up a small number of times. This rearrangement joins TRBV6-5 to TRBJ1-4; 7 positions agree with TRBD1. Trimming at V came to 7 bases and at J to 7 bases, leaving 9 bases not matched to a gene. The germline gives CDR1 MNHEY, CDR2 SVGAGI. This CDR3 has 14 amino acids. DNA for the CDR3: TGTGCCAGCAAAGCCAGGGGGTACGGTGAAAAACTGTTTTTT. This translates into CASKARGYGEKLFF.

CDR3 coding DNA: TGTGCCAGCAGCGCCCGAGCCACAGATACGCAGTATTTT. This codes for CASSARATDTQYF. The chain is built from TRBV3-1 (or the pseudogene TRBV3-2) and TRBJ2-3; D uncertain. The ends were cut back, 5 bases at V and 2 bases at J, with 8 bases in the middle. The V gene's germline CDR1 is LGHDT and CDR2 YNNKEL (reference sequence). The CDR3 sequence is 13 residues long.

The V call is TRBV18, the J call TRBJ2-7; 11 bases line up with TRBD1. CDR3 length: 14 residues. The germline V gene encodes CDR1 KGHSH and CDR2 LQKENI. The junction had 5 bases not matched to a gene; V was cut back by 3 bases and J by 7 bases. The CDR3 is CASSPGTGGGEQYF. DNA of the CDR3: TGTGCCAGCTCACCGGGGACAGGGGGTGGGGAGCAGTACTTC. Full variable domain (remainder filled in from reference TRBV18 and TRBJ2-7): NAGVMQNPRHLVRRRGQEARLRCSPMKGHSHVYWYRQLPEEGLKFMVYLQKENIIDESGMPKERFSAEFPKEGPSILRIQQVVRGDSAAYFCASSPGTGGGEQYFGPGTRLTVT.

The chain has TRBV6-5 and TRBJ2-1, with unresolved D. The CDR3 has 11 amino acids. Germline values: CDR1 MNHEY, CDR2 SVGAGI. V was trimmed by 8 bases and J by 10 bases, leaving 12 bases between them. In DNA form, the CDR3 reads TGTGCCAGCCATCGGGTGCAGGAGCAGTTCTTC. It encodes CASHRVQEQFF.

Here the CDR3 DNA reads TGTGCCAGCAGCCAAGATCCAGCGGGGAAGCGCACAGATACGCAGTATTTT. Residues: CASSQDPAGKRTDTQYF. The rearrangement uses TRBV14 and TRBJ2-3; 7 positions agree with TRBD2. Germline-derived CDR1 and CDR2 are SGHDN and FVKESK. The ends lost 0 bases at V and 1 base at J; junction bases unmatched: 7. This CDR3 contains 17 residues.

The rearrangement links TRBV5-1 to TRBJ2-3; D is perhaps TRBD2 (5 bases). Trimming removed 7 bases from V and 1 base from J, with 16 bases in between. The length of the CDR3 is 15 residues. Per the germline V gene, CDR1 is SGHRS and CDR2 is YFSETQ. The CDR3 region is CASGRGMGGTDTQYF. The CDR3 DNA sequence: TGCGCCAGCGGACGAGGAATGGGAGGCACAGATACGCAGTATTTT.

This clone is a singleton in its sample. The rearrangement joins TRBV5-6 to TRBJ1-6; the match to TRBD1 covers 8 bases. The J segment lost 7 bases and the V segment lost 3 bases, leaving 3 bases of the junction unmatched. The germline V gene encodes CDR1 SGHDT and CDR2 YYEEEE. This CDR3 is built from 14 residues. The CDR3 loop reads CASSSDRGNSPLHF. The CDR3, as DNA: TGTGCCAGCAGCTCAGACAGGGGCAATTCACCCCTCCACTTT.

The V and J genes are TRBV3-1 (or the pseudogene TRBV3-2) and TRBJ1-1; D uncertain. Germline V gives CDR1 LGHDT, CDR2 YNNKEL (reference sequence). The V end was cut by 1 base, the J end by 8 bases, with 8 bases between. The CDR3 length is 12 residues. The CDR3 reads CASSQGAPEAFF. CDR3 DNA sequence: TGTGCCAGCAGCCAAGGGGCCCCGGAAGCTTTCTTT.

This chain uses TRBV4-3 with TRBJ2-3; D might be TRBD2 (5 bases). The CDR3 covers 16 residues. V was shortened by 1 base and J by 2 bases, with 13 bases between the two germline ends. The V gene's germline CDR1 is LGHNA and CDR2 YSLEER. This chain's CDR3 is CASSQGGSSITDTQYF. DNA for the CDR3: TGCGCCAGCAGCCAAGGAGGTTCTAGCATCACAGATACGCAGTATTTT.